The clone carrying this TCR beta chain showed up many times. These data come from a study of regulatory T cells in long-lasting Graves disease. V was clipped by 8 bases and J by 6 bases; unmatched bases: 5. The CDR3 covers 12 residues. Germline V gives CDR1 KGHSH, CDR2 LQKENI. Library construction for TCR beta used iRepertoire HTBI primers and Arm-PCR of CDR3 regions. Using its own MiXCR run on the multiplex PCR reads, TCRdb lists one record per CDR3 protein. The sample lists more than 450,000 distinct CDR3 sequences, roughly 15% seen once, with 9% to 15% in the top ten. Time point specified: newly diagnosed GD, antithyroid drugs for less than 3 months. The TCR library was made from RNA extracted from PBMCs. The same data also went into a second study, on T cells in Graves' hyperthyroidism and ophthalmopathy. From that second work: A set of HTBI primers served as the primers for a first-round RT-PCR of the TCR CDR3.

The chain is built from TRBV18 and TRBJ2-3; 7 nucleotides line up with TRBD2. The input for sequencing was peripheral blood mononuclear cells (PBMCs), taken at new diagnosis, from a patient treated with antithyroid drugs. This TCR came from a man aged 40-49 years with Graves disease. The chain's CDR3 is CASSPRGDTQYF. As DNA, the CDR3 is TGTGCCAGCAGCCCGCGGGGGGATACGCAGTATTTT.